Below, 20 T cell receptor beta chains from the same sample are listed, as sequenced in a study of T cells in Graves' hyperthyroidism and ophthalmopathy. There were TCR beta CDR3 regions amplified from RNA transcripts. In the first-round RT-PCR of the TCR CDR3, the HTBI primer set was used. Via MiXCR, TCRdb re-called the multiplex PCR reads, giving one row per CDR3 protein. Among a few hundred thousand distinct CDR3 sequences, approximately 25% were seen once, and the ten largest hold about 70%. Sequenced sample: blood. The receptors were gathered from a man over 45 with Graves' hyperthyroidism.

This chain connects TRBV7-9 to TRBJ1-2; 7 bases agree with TRBD1. This CDR3 comprises 12 residues. Germline V gene data show CDR1 as SEHNR and CDR2 as FQNEAQ (reference sequence). Trimming cost V 3 bases and J 6 bases; bases outside gene matches: 1. The CDR3 bases are TGTGCCAGCAGCTTCGGGACAGATGGCTACACCTTC. Translation: CASSFGTDGYTF.

In this sample, this clonotype turned up many times. V is TRBV11-1 and J is TRBJ2-7; the D is unclear. The CDR3 is made up of 13 amino acids. Trimming removed 2 bases at V and 0 bases at J, with 5 bases between. The germline CDR1 and CDR2 sequences are SGHAT and FQDESV (reference sequence). CDR3 sequence: CASSLSVSYEQYF. The CDR3 bases are TGTGCCAGCAGCTTATCCGTCTCCTACGAGCAGTACTTC.

This clonotype was detected ten times or more. The CDR3 nucleotides read TGTGCCAGCAGCTTACTTACGGGAACCTACAATGAGCAGTTCTTC. Its translation is CASSLLTGTYNEQFF. The chain couples TRBV11-2 to TRBJ2-1, with D tentatively TRBD2 (5 bases). Deletions cut 2 bases from V and 2 bases from J, with 10 bases between. Germline CDR1 SGHAT, CDR2 FQNNGV. The length of the CDR3 is 15 residues.

The chain employs TRBV20-1 and TRBJ2-3; maybe TRBD2 (6 bases). This CDR3 comprises 15 residues. Germline values: CDR1 DFQATT, CDR2 SNEGSKA (reference sequence). V lost 0 bases and J lost 0, with 10 bases in between. The CDR3 DNA reads as TGCAGTGCTAGAGATTGGAGCGGGAGCACAGATACGCAGTATTTT. Encoded protein: CSARDWSGSTDTQYF.

This clonotype was seen many times. The chain couples TRBV7-8 to TRBJ2-7, with 7 bases that match TRBD1. The J segment lost 5 bases and the V segment lost 5 bases, leaving 9 bases of the junction unmatched. In germline, CDR1 is SGHVS, CDR2 FQNEAQ. CDR3 length: 14 residues. The CDR3 sequence is CASSGRDSVNEQYF. The CDR3, as DNA: TGTGCCAGCAGCGGCCGGGACAGTGTTAACGAGCAGTACTTC.

This sequence joins TRBV5-1 and TRBJ2-1; D not certain. CDR1 is SGHRS and CDR2 is YFSETQ in the germline V gene. V was cut by 2 bases and J by 0 bases, with 9 bases left in between. The CDR3 has 15 amino acids. The CDR3: CASSFDASSYNEQFF. CDR3 bases: TGCGCCAGCAGCTTCGACGCGAGCTCCTACAATGAGCAGTTCTTC.

Many counts were recorded for this clonotype. The chain employs TRBV6-1 and TRBJ1-5; unclear D gene. Trimming cost V 1 base and J 4 bases, with 8 bases left between them. The CDR3 consists of 14 residues. The germline gives CDR1 MNHNS, CDR2 SASEGT. The CDR3 loop reads CASSEVGVNQPQHF. DNA for the CDR3: TGTGCCAGCAGTGAAGTGGGCGTTAATCAGCCCCAGCATTTT.

In this sample, this clonotype turned up a few times. J is TRBJ2-5 and V is TRBV18, with D uncertain. This CDR3 is 13 amino acids long. CDR1 and CDR2 (germline): KGHSH, LQKENI. Trimming removed 1 base at V and 4 bases at J, with 7 bases between. The CDR3 region has the DNA TGTGCCAGCTCACCACGAGAGTCAGAGACCCAGTACTTC. It is translated as CASSPRESETQYF.

This clonotype has just a few counts. The chain is built from TRBV7-3 and TRBJ1-5; 8 bases are shared with TRBD1. The CDR3 sequence is 13 residues long. J lost 5 bases, V lost 5 bases, and 2 bases had no gene match. Germline CDR1 reads SGHTA; CDR2 reads FQGTGA. CDR3 residues: CASSKDRDQPQHF. For the CDR3, the DNA is TGTGCCAGCAGCAAGGACAGGGATCAGCCCCAGCATTTT.

V gene TRBV6-1 combines with J gene TRBJ1-1; TRBD1 matches 10 bases. From germline, CDR1 is MNHNS and CDR2 SASEGT. CDR3 length: 14 amino acids. V lost 6 bases, J lost 4 bases, and 5 bases stayed unmatched. As DNA, the CDR3 is TGTGCCAGCAGGGGACAGGGGACGGGCACTGAAGCTTTCTTT. Residues: CASRGQGTGTEAFF.

This clonotype came up many times. The chain couples TRBV7-2 to TRBJ2-5; TRBD2 aligns across 7 bases. After removal of 1 base from V and 5 bases from J, the junction contained 7 bases not matched to a gene. The CDR3 contains 15 residues. Germline loops: CDR1 SGHTA, CDR2 FQGNSA. CDR3 nucleotide sequence: TGTGCCAGCAGCTTAGGGCGGGAGTTCGGGGAGACCCAGTACTTC. Its translation is CASSLGREFGETQYF.

This clonotype has more than one count but fewer than ten. The chain couples TRBV5-1 to TRBJ2-2; 7 bases agree with TRBD1. After removal of 4 bases from V and 6 bases from J, the junction contained 12 bases not matched to a gene. The CDR3 covers 16 residues. The germline gives CDR1 SGHRS, CDR2 YFSETQ. DNA for the CDR3: TGCGCCAGCAGCCCTAGGACAGGTCAGGGGGCCGGGGAGCTGTTTTTT. As protein: CASSPRTGQGAGELFF. Variable domain in full (rest from reference TRBV5-1 and TRBJ2-2): KAGVTQTPRYLIKTRGQQVTLSCSPISGHRSVSWYQQTPGQGLQFLFEYFSETQRNKGNFPGRFSGRQFSNSRSEMNVSTLELGDSALYLCASSPRTGQGAGELFFGEGSRLTVL.

This chain links TRBV29-1 with TRBJ1-2; D gene uncertain. The germline V and J ends were trimmed by 3 bases and 2 bases, with 7 bases remaining between them. The CDR3 sequence is 12 residues long. The germline V gene encodes CDR1 SQVTM and CDR2 ANQGSEA. The CDR3 nucleotides are TGCAGCGTTGACGGGCAGAACTATGGCTACACCTTC. As protein: CSVDGQNYGYTF. Variable domain in full (rest from reference TRBV29-1 and TRBJ1-2): SAVISQKPSRDICQRGTSLTIQCQVDSQVTMMFWYRQQPGQSLTLIATANQGSEATYESGFVIDKFPISRPNLTFSTLTVSNMSPEDSSIYLCSVDGQNYGYTFGSGTRLTVV.

This clonotype showed up just a few times. The gene calls are TRBV7-3 and TRBJ2-2; D gene uncertain. Trimming stripped 6 bases from V and 5 bases from J, with 13 bases between. This CDR3 is built from 14 residues. Germline V CDR1 and CDR2: SGHTA, FQGTGA. This CDR3 reads CASSRNPRTGELFF. In nucleotides, the CDR3 is TGTGCCAGCAGTCGCAACCCTAGAACCGGGGAGCTGTTTTTT.

This clonotype was recorded a few times. This chain links TRBV28 with TRBJ1-6; D is perhaps TRBD1 (5 bases). V lost 5 bases, J lost 8 bases, and 13 bases lay in between. The CDR3 has 14 amino acids. Germline loops: CDR1 MDHEN, CDR2 SYDVKM. The CDR3: CASSVGVRYSPLHF. The CDR3 bases are TGTGCCAGCAGTGTAGGGGTTCGGTATTCACCCCTCCACTTT.

This clonotype appeared a few times. The rearrangement links TRBV14 to TRBJ2-1; either TRBD1 or TRBD2 may fit D (5 bases each). V dropped 1 base and J dropped 4 bases, with 14 bases sitting between them. Per the germline V gene, CDR1 is SGHDN and CDR2 is FVKESK. The CDR3 is 16 residues long. CDR3 in DNA: TGTGCCAGCAGCCAAGGGTACCAGGGAGTATACAATGAGCAGTTCTTC. It is translated as CASSQGYQGVYNEQFF.

The chain couples TRBV4-2 to TRBJ2-7; the match to TRBD2 covers 11 bases. CDR1 is LGHNA and CDR2 is YNFKEQ in the germline V gene. After removal of 4 bases from V and 5 bases from J, the junction contained 10 bases not matched to a gene. This CDR3 has 16 amino acids. DNA of the CDR3: TGTGCCAGCAGCCCGGTAGCGGGAGGGTCGAGGAACGAGCAGTACTTC. Amino acid sequence: CASSPVAGGSRNEQYF.

The chain combines TRBV6-1 with TRBJ1-1; D gene uncertain. The CDR3 has 14 amino acids. The V end was cut by 3 bases, the J end by 9 bases, with 17 bases between. Germline CDR1 reads MNHNS; CDR2 reads SASEGT. CDR3 amino acids: CASSEGPFLTQAFF. For the CDR3, the DNA is TGTGCCAGCAGTGAGGGCCCCTTTCTTACTCAAGCTTTCTTT.

The chain couples TRBV14 to TRBJ2-1; 9 bases agree with TRBD2. There are 20 residues in the CDR3. Germline trimming cut 1 base from V and 0 bases from J; bases unmatched to any gene: 13. CDR1 and CDR2 (germline): SGHDN, FVKESK. CDR3 sequence reads: CASSQGRAGGGESSYNEQFF. The CDR3 region has the DNA TGTGCCAGCAGCCAAGGACGGGCGGGAGGGGGAGAAAGCTCCTACAATGAGCAGTTCTTC.

This clonotype occurred once. The genes are TRBV6-1 and TRBJ2-1; the D gene is possibly TRBD2 (6 bases). The CDR3 contains 14 residues. The germline V gene has CDR1 MNHNS and CDR2 SASEGT. Trimming cost V 7 bases and J 2 bases, with 12 bases left between them. The CDR3 nucleotides are TGTGCCAGCACCCGAGGGAGGCCCTACAATGAGCAGTTCTTC. It codes for CASTRGRPYNEQFF.